What follows are 30 T cell receptor beta chains derived from one specimen sequenced in a study of blood T cell repertoires in COVID-19. The protocol was immunoSEQ multiplex PCR, while the TCRdb copy is restricted to in-frame clones and leaves out a portion. Here the sample spans over 200,000 clones, 88% being singletons. The sample was PBMCs or T cells enriched from blood (not recorded which). The receptor set was obtained from a woman aged 25 to 45 who had been exposed to COVID-19.

The rearrangement links TRBV27 to TRBJ1-1; 12 bases fit TRBD1. Trimming removed 10 bases from V and 5 bases from J; junction bases left unmatched: 14. The CDR3 extends over 16 amino acids. CDR1 and CDR2 (germline): MNHEY, SMNVEV (reference sequence). The CDR3 bases are TGTGCCACCTGGTTGGGGACAGGGGGCGCGAGGACTGAAGCTTTCTTT. Translation gives CATWLGTGGARTEAFF.

The chain carries TRBV2 and TRBJ2-1, with D perhaps TRBD2 (5 bases). The CDR3 contains 15 residues. The germline V gene encodes CDR1 SNHLY and CDR2 FYNNEI. The ends were cut back, 5 bases at V and 5 bases at J, with 16 bases in the middle. The chain's CDR3 is CASSINPGWNNEQFF. The CDR3 DNA reads as TGTGCCAGCAGTATAAATCCGGGATGGAACAATGAGCAGTTCTTC.

This chain joins TRBV6-5 and TRBJ2-7; no firm D call. The CDR3 has 13 residues. Germline CDR1 and CDR2: MNHEY and SVGAGI. V lost 3 bases to trimming and J lost 0 bases, with 6 bases between them. CDR3 coding DNA: TGTGCCAGCAGTTATTACTCCTCCTACGAGCAGTACTTC. Amino acid sequence: CASSYYSSYEQYF.

The chain recombines TRBV29-1 with TRBJ1-5; D is unclear. V lost 1 base, J lost 5 bases, and 9 bases lay in between. This CDR3 region has 13 residues. CDR1 is SQVTM, CDR2 ANQGSEA, per germline. The CDR3 loop reads CSVEAEGDQPQHF. CDR3 coding DNA: TGCAGCGTTGAAGCGGAGGGCGATCAGCCCCAGCATTTT.

The V gene is TRBV30, the J gene TRBJ2-1; a weak D match, TRBD2 (6 bases). With 3 bases removed from V and 1 base from J, the gap between germline ends came to 10 bases. The CDR3 is 14 residues long. Germline lookup yields CDR1 GTSNPN and CDR2 SVGIG (reference sequence). CDR3 bases: TGTGCCTGGAGATTCGGAGGGTCCTACAATGAGCAGTTCTTC. This sequence encodes CAWRFGGSYNEQFF.

The rearrangement joins TRBV14 to TRBJ2-1; D remains ambiguous. Germline assignment: CDR1 SGHDN and CDR2 FVKESK. The V and J ends lost 4 bases and 6 bases respectively, with 7 bases between them. This CDR3 has 12 residues. CDR3 coding DNA: TGTGCCAGCAGCCCGTTCCTCAATGAGCAGTTCTTC. Translated: CASSPFLNEQFF.

The CDR3 loop is CASSHSGQGRRNTEAFF. CDR3 nucleotides: TGTGCCAGCAGCCATAGCGGACAGGGTAGGAGGAACACTGAAGCTTTCTTT. V gene TRBV3-1 (or the pseudogene TRBV3-2) combines with J gene TRBJ1-1, with TRBD1 matching over 8 bases. V dropped 3 bases and J dropped 1; count of bases not matched to a gene: 10. The CDR3 extends over 17 amino acids. From germline, CDR1 is LGHDT and CDR2 YNNKEL (reference sequence).

The V gene is TRBV2, the J gene TRBJ2-7, with a tentative D call TRBD2 (5 bases). Looked up from germline, CDR1 is SNHLY and CDR2 is FYNNEI. The V end was cut by 6 bases, the J end by 7 bases, with 10 bases between. The CDR3 is made up of 11 amino acids. The CDR3 coding sequence is TGTGCCAGCAGCTCGAGGGTAGAGCAGTACTTC. This codes for CASSSRVEQYF.

This chain links TRBV2 with TRBJ2-1, with TRBD2 matching over 11 bases. CDR3 size: 14 residues. With V trimmed by 7 bases and J by 3 bases, 2 bases remained unmatched. Per the germline V gene, CDR1 is SNHLY and CDR2 is FYNNEI. CDR3 protein: CASTGTSGYNEQFF. The CDR3 bases are TGTGCCAGCACCGGGACTAGCGGCTACAATGAGCAGTTCTTC.

The chain joins TRBV7-9 to TRBJ2-3; D is ambiguous. The germline V gene has CDR1 SEHNR and CDR2 FQNEAQ (reference sequence). The CDR3 consists of 16 residues. V was clipped by 3 bases and J by 3 bases, with 16 bases between them. The CDR3 loop is CASSFPTEFPTDTQYF. The CDR3 region has the DNA TGTGCCAGCAGCTTCCCAACAGAGTTCCCAACAGATACGCAGTATTTT.

The genes are TRBV19 and TRBJ1-1; D remains ambiguous. Germline V gene data show CDR1 as LNHDA and CDR2 as SQIVND (reference sequence). This CDR3 comprises 14 residues. Trimming pared 7 bases from V and 0 bases from J, leaving 12 bases between. The CDR3 region is CASTLSGLNTEAFF. DNA of the CDR3: TGTGCCAGTACCCTATCTGGTTTGAACACTGAAGCTTTCTTT.

The chain employs TRBV5-1 and TRBJ2-2; D is perhaps TRBD1 (5 bases). CDR3 length equals 15 residues. Germline V lookup: CDR1 SGHRS, CDR2 YFSETQ. Trimming cost V 4 bases and J 2 bases, with 12 bases left between them. The CDR3 sequence is CASSAGHINTGELFF. In DNA form, the CDR3 reads TGCGCCAGCAGCGCCGGACATATCAACACCGGGGAGCTGTTTTTT.

V usage is TRBV5-1 and J usage is TRBJ1-1; D gene uncertain. The germline CDR1 and CDR2 sequences are SGHRS and YFSETQ. The CDR3 is made up of 15 amino acids. V dropped 3 bases and J dropped 1 base, with 13 bases sitting between them. This CDR3 is CASSSTTHPNTEAFF. The CDR3 DNA is TGCGCCAGCAGCTCGACGACTCACCCGAACACTGAAGCTTTCTTT.

The chain couples TRBV18 to TRBJ1-3; 10 nucleotides match TRBD1. Germline trimming cut 6 bases from V and 3 bases from J; bases unmatched to any gene: 8. Germline-derived CDR1 and CDR2 are KGHSH and LQKENI. There are 16 residues in the CDR3. The CDR3 nucleotides read TGTGCCAGCTCGCCAAGACAGGGGGCGGATGGAAACACCATATATTTT. It specifies CASSPRQGADGNTIYF.

J is TRBJ2-7 and V is TRBV3-1 (or the pseudogene TRBV3-2), with a tentative D call TRBD2 (6 bases). The CDR3 spans 14 residues. V gave up 7 bases and J gave up 3 bases, with 16 bases separating them. From germline, CDR1 is LGHDT and CDR2 YNNKEL (reference sequence). DNA of the CDR3: TGTGCCAGCAACCAGGGACTGAATAACTACGAGCAGTACTTC. Its protein is CASNQGLNNYEQYF.

The V and J genes are TRBV15 and TRBJ2-1; D perhaps matches TRBD2 (5 bases). Trimming shortened V by 1 base and J by 8 bases, and 12 bases separated the two germline ends. CDR3 length equals 14 residues. Germline CDR1 and CDR2: LNHNV and YYDKDF (reference sequence). CDR3 amino acids: CATSRVGSFDEQFF. Here the CDR3 DNA reads TGTGCCACCAGCAGAGTTGGGAGTTTCGATGAGCAGTTCTTC.

The table lists this clone with a few counts. V is TRBV27 and J is TRBJ1-6, with 8 bases that match TRBD1. The ends lost 10 bases at V and 6 bases at J; junction bases unmatched: 2. The CDR3 contains 12 residues. Germline V gene data show CDR1 as MNHEY and CDR2 as SMNVEV (reference sequence). The CDR3: CATGQGNSPLHF. In nucleotides, the CDR3 is TGTGCCACCGGACAGGGTAATTCACCCCTCCACTTT.

The chain carries TRBV25-1 and TRBJ2-1, with 12 nucleotides matching TRBD2. Trimming removed 7 bases from V and 4 bases from J; junction bases left unmatched: 5. The CDR3 spans 15 residues. Germline CDR1 is MGHDK and CDR2 is SYGVNS. The DNA of the CDR3 is TGTGCCAGCACTCTTGGACTAGCGGGATACAATGAGCAGTTCTTC. Its translation: CASTLGLAGYNEQFF.

The chain is built from TRBV19 and TRBJ2-4, with 7 nucleotides matching TRBD2. The CDR3 runs to 14 residues. Germline assignment: CDR1 LNHDA and CDR2 SQIVND (reference sequence). With 3 bases clipped from V and 7 bases from J, the junction kept 6 bases outside the gene matches. CDR3: CASSIGRELNIQYF. The CDR3 DNA follows: TGTGCCAGTAGTATCGGGCGGGAGTTGAACATTCAGTACTTC. The full variable domain, rest sourced from reference TRBV19 and TRBJ2-4, is DGGITQSPKYLFRKEGQNVTLSCEQNLNHDAMYWYRQDPGQGLRLIYYSQIVNDFQKGDIAEGYSVSREKKESFPLTVTSAQKNPTAFYLCASSIGRELNIQYFGAGTRLSVL.

V is TRBV11-3 and J is TRBJ1-2; TRBD1 matches 7 bases. J was trimmed by 7 bases and V by 1 base; bases with no gene match: 9. Per germline, CDR1 SGHNT and CDR2 YENEEA. The CDR3 totals 15 residues. CDR3 DNA: TGTGCCAGCAGCTTAGGGTCGACAGGGATCATTGGCTACACCTTC. Encoded protein: CASSLGSTGIIGYTF.

This clone was seen repeatedly, ten times or more. The rearrangement uses TRBV2 and TRBJ2-1, with D unclear. This CDR3 is built from 11 residues. Trimming removed 1 base from V and 14 bases from J, with 9 bases in between. The V gene's germline CDR1 is SNHLY and CDR2 FYNNEI. CDR3 amino acids: CASSEERIEFF. CDR3 nucleotides: TGTGCCAGCAGTGAAGAGAGGATAGAGTTCTTC.

The rearrangement joins TRBV2 to TRBJ2-4; D remains ambiguous. V was cut by 8 bases and J by 6 bases, with 14 bases left in between. Germline-derived CDR1 and CDR2 are SNHLY and FYNNEI. This CDR3 region has 13 residues. CDR3 sequence: CASSPQAGNIQYF. The CDR3 coding sequence is TGTGCCAGCTCCCCTCAGGCAGGAAACATTCAGTACTTC.

The chain has TRBV5-1 and TRBJ1-1, with no clear D. V was clipped by 4 bases and J by 5 bases, with 18 bases between them. Germline CDR1 is SGHRS and CDR2 is YFSETQ. The CDR3 contains 15 residues. CDR3 sequence (DNA): TGCGCCAGCAGCCTACATGGAGATTCGGGGACTGAAGCTTTCTTT. Translated, it gives CASSLHGDSGTEAFF.

The gene calls are TRBV28 and TRBJ2-6; D not resolved. V lost 2 bases and J lost 0, with 11 bases in between. Germline CDR1 MDHEN, CDR2 SYDVKM. The CDR3 spans 17 residues. CDR3 DNA: TGTGCCAGCAGTTTAGGGCTCCTGTCCTCTGGGGCCAACGTCCTGACTTTC. Protein: CASSLGLLSSGANVLTF.

The chain joins TRBV13 to TRBJ2-5; TRBD2 might be the D (5 bases). The CDR3 runs 13 residues. Per germline, CDR1 PRHDT and CDR2 FYEKMQ (reference sequence). The V gene lost 6 bases and the J gene lost 3 bases, with 11 bases spanning the gap. This CDR3 reads CASSSGLKETQYF. The CDR3 DNA sequence: TGTGCCAGCAGTTCCGGACTGAAAGAGACCCAGTACTTC.

This clone was counted between two and nine times. The chain uses TRBV10-1 and TRBJ2-7; D is possibly TRBD2 (6 bases). Germline-derived CDR1 and CDR2 are WNHNN and SYGVQD (reference sequence). Trimming stripped 4 bases from V and 3 bases from J, with 13 bases between. The CDR3 covers 14 residues. CDR3 residues: CASSGGDLNYEQYF. The CDR3 coding sequence is TGCGCCAGCAGTGGGGGGGACCTAAACTACGAGCAGTACTTC.

The chain combines TRBV11-3 with TRBJ2-5; possibly TRBD2 for D (7 bases). V was clipped by 5 bases and J by 5 bases, with 24 bases between them. Germline CDR1 and CDR2: SGHNT and YENEEA. There are 17 residues in the CDR3. The CDR3 loop is CASSPGRRGALKETQYF. The CDR3 DNA follows: TGTGCCAGCAGCCCAGGAAGACGGGGGGCGTTAAAGGAGACCCAGTACTTC.

J is TRBJ2-3 and V is TRBV5-1, with D possibly being TRBD2 (5 bases). Trimming removed 0 bases at V and 9 bases at J, with 11 bases between. This CDR3 has 13 residues. Germline CDR1 and CDR2: SGHRS and YFSETQ. Here the CDR3 DNA reads TGCGCCAGCAGCTTGGCCTGGGGAGAGACGCAGTATTTT. This sequence encodes CASSLAWGETQYF.

This chain joins TRBV5-1 and TRBJ2-1; a weak D match, TRBD2 (5 bases). Germline-derived CDR1 and CDR2 are SGHRS and YFSETQ. This CDR3 has 14 amino acids. V was shortened by 1 base and J by 8 bases, with 13 bases between the two germline ends. The CDR3 reads CASSLLNLGDEQFF. The CDR3 DNA sequence: TGCGCCAGCAGCTTGCTAAATTTGGGAGATGAGCAGTTCTTC.

The chain has TRBV6-5 and TRBJ2-3; D not resolved. CDR1 MNHEY and CDR2 SVGAGI come from the germline V gene. The CDR3 is 14 residues long. V lost 0 bases to trimming and J lost 6 bases, with 10 bases between them. The DNA of the CDR3 is TGTGCCAGCAGTTACTCTAGATTAGTGGATACGCAGTATTTT. Amino acid sequence: CASSYSRLVDTQYF.